Below, one T cell receptor (beta chain) is given with its context. Its antigen is not identified. This sample is drawn from a study of T cell responses to AZD1222 COVID-19 vaccine. Sequenced by immunoSEQ multiplex PCR; TCRdb stores in-frame clones only, minus some. The sample holds approximately 150,000 clones, 80% to 90% seen once. The CDR3 covers 13 residues. V dropped 6 bases and J dropped 4 bases, with 9 bases sitting between them. The germline CDR1 and CDR2 sequences are MNHEY and SVGEGT. General study points: It should be noted that donors were predominantly white British and more often female, and clonal diversity was possibly underestimated.

The source of this sequence is an adult in good health. The V gene is TRBV6-2 or TRBV6-3, the J gene TRBJ2-2, with D perhaps matching TRBD1 (6 bases). This sample comprised peripheral blood, obtained on day 0 of AZD1222 vaccination. CDR3 nucleotides: TGTGCCAGCAGCGGACAGTTCACCGGGGAGCTGTTTTTT. Its translation is CASSGQFTGELFF.